These T cell receptor beta chains were read from a single sample in a study of T cells after yellow fever vaccination. TCRdb re-derived calls from the 5' RACE reads in MiXCR, one entry per CDR3 protein. Counted here are some 600,000 distinct CDR3 sequences, 10% to 15% occurring once; the ten biggest clones make up 15%. This material consisted of PBMCs, taken on the day of the yellow fever booster vaccination. These receptors all come from a man aged 25 to 45 who received the YFV17D yellow fever vaccine. Both conserved end residues are part of each CDR3. D genes are given only for firm matches. Size values are once, few and many counts, or a class for expanded clones, and some rows have none.

CSAIGPLRGNTEAFF TGCAGCGCCATTGGCCCCCTCCGGGGGAACACTGAAGCTTTCTTT few TRBJ1-1 TRBV20-1 -
CASSIGVDEAFF TGTGCCAGCAGTATAGGGGTGGATGAAGCTTTCTTT many TRBJ1-1 TRBV28 -
CAINQGRNSGNTIYF TGTGCCATCAACCAGGGGCGGAACTCTGGAAACACCATATATTTT few TRBJ1-3 TRBV10-3 -
CASIQGTYTGELFF TGTGCCAGCATCCAGGGGACTTACACCGGGGAGCTGTTTTTT - TRBJ2-2 TRBV6-2/TRBV6-3 -
CASSGPLRAGDSYEQYF TGCGCCAGCAGCGGCCCCTTACGGGCGGGAGATTCCTACGAGCAGTACTTC few TRBJ2-7 TRBV5-1 TRBD2
CAWSRQAGFALHF TGTGCCTGGAGTAGACAGGCGGGTTTCGCCCTCCACTTT - TRBJ1-6 TRBV30 -
CAWASEVAGELFF TGTGCCTGGGCTAGCGAGGTTGCCGGGGAGCTGTTTTTT - TRBJ2-2 TRBV30 -
CASSLAGGAGGHNEQFF TGTGCCAGCAGCTTAGCTGGTGGGGCGGGAGGCCACAATGAGCAGTTCTTC few TRBJ2-1 TRBV7-2 TRBD2
CASSLLAGASYEQYF TGTGCCAGCAGTTTACTAGCGGGAGCCTCCTACGAGCAGTACTTC many TRBJ2-7 TRBV11-2 TRBD2
CASKPTGDYYNEQFF TGTGCCAGCAAACCGACAGGGGACTACTACAATGAGCAGTTCTTC - TRBJ2-1 TRBV5-4 -
CASSVPGTPNEQFF TGCGCCAGCAGCGTCCCCGGGACTCCGAATGAGCAGTTCTTC few TRBJ2-1 TRBV5-1 -
CASSQDPRSGASVF TGTGCCAGCAGCCAAGATCCGCGGTCAGGGGCGTCGGTCTTC - TRBJ2-1 TRBV3-1 -
CASSQTGGVTEAFF TGTGCCAGCAGCCAAACGGGCGGGGTCACTGAAGCTTTCTTT - TRBJ1-1 TRBV3-1 -
CASSSTGTSGFYNEQFF TGTGCCAGCAGCTCCACCGGGACTAGCGGGTTTTACAATGAGCAGTTCTTC - TRBJ2-1 TRBV12-3/TRBV12-4 TRBD2
CASSQDWQVTEALF TGCGCCAGCAGCCAAGATTGGCAGGTCACTGAAGCTCTCTTT - TRBJ1-1 TRBV4-3 -
CASRPTSGRADNEQFF TGTGCCAGCAGACCCACTAGCGGGAGGGCCGACAATGAGCAGTTCTTC - TRBJ2-1 TRBV6-2/TRBV6-3 TRBD2
CASSSSGQGLGEQYF TGTGCCAGCAGCTCTTCGGGACAGGGTTTGGGCGAGCAGTACTTC many TRBJ2-7 TRBV7-9 TRBD1
CASSYRVDGEQFF TGTGCCAGCAGTTACAGGGTGGACGGTGAGCAGTTCTTC - TRBJ2-1 TRBV6-6 -
CASSQDLPLGRSNQPQHF TGTGCCAGCAGCCAAGATCTCCCCTTGGGCAGGAGCAATCAGCCCCAGCATTTT - TRBJ1-5 TRBV3-1 -
CASSPLDPGETQYF TGTGCCAGCAGTCCACTAGACCCAGGAGAGACCCAGTACTTC - TRBJ2-5 TRBV12-3/TRBV12-4 -
CASSLSSGTYTGELFF TGTGCCAGCAGCTTAAGTAGCGGGACCTACACCGGGGAGCTGTTTTTT few TRBJ2-2 TRBV7-6 TRBD2
CSAKRSLDGNTIYF TGCAGCGCTAAACGTTCCTTAGATGGAAACACCATATATTTT - TRBJ1-3 TRBV29-1 -
CASSTSRDYYGYTF TGTGCCAGCAGCACCTCCAGGGATTACTATGGCTACACCTTC many TRBJ1-2 TRBV6-1 -
CASSFEVLTQYF TGTGCCAGCAGTTTCGAGGTTCTTACGCAGTATTTT - TRBJ2-3 TRBV12-3/TRBV12-4 -
CASSQLLGGEQYF TGTGCCAGCAGCCAACTACTCGGGGGAGAGCAGTACTTC - TRBJ2-7 TRBV3-1 -
CATSDLAGYEQFF TGTGCCACCAGTGACCTAGCGGGATATGAGCAGTTCTTC few TRBJ2-1 TRBV24-1 TRBD2
CASSLEASGSGEQFF TGCGCCAGCAGCTTGGAAGCTAGCGGGAGTGGTGAGCAGTTCTTC many TRBJ2-1 TRBV5-1 TRBD2
CSARAAGDGEQFF TGCAGTGCTAGGGCGGCGGGAGATGGTGAGCAGTTCTTC few TRBJ2-1 TRBV20-1 TRBD2
CSASFGTSYNEQFF TGCAGTGCTAGTTTTGGGACTTCCTACAATGAGCAGTTCTTC few TRBJ2-1 TRBV20-1 -
CSAAGLAGELGNTQYF TGCAGTGCCGCTGGACTAGCGGGAGAACTCGGTAATACGCAGTATTTT - TRBJ2-3 TRBV20-1 TRBD2
CASRLGLDIYEQYF TGCGCCAGCAGGCTGGGACTAGATATCTACGAGCAGTACTTC few TRBJ2-7 TRBV5-1 TRBD2
CCAKDGASGSLDIQYF TGCTGTGCTAAGGACGGGGCTAGCGGGAGTCTAGACATTCAGTACTTC - TRBJ2-4 TRBV20-1 TRBD2
CASSRQGSPNTEAFF TGCGCCAGCAGTCGACAGGGCTCCCCGAACACTGAAGCTTTCTTT few TRBJ1-1 TRBV5-1 TRBD1
CASSGTGRRSYGYTF TGTGCCAGCAGCGGAACAGGGAGGCGTTCCTATGGCTACACCTTC - TRBJ1-2 TRBV9 -
CASRIRTGEQYF TGTGCCAGCAGGATACGGACAGGCGAGCAGTACTTC - TRBJ2-7 TRBV2 TRBD1
CASSTYPNWDLGTDTQYF TGTGCCAGTAGTACCTACCCGAACTGGGATCTCGGCACAGATACGCAGTATTTT - TRBJ2-3 TRBV19 -
CASSLGDRGQDGYTF TGTGCCAGCAGCTTAGGAGACAGGGGGCAGGATGGCTACACCTTC few TRBJ1-2 TRBV7-2 TRBD1
CATGNNEQFF TGTGCCACGGGAAACAATGAGCAGTTCTTC - TRBJ2-1 TRBV14 -
CASSQGLSQQGQTQYF TGTGCCAGCAGCCAAGGTCTGTCCCAACAGGGCCAGACCCAGTACTTC - TRBJ2-5 TRBV3-1 -
CASSQVARGGYEQYF TGTGCCAGCAGCCAAGTGGCCAGGGGAGGCTACGAGCAGTACTTC few TRBJ2-7 TRBV3-1 -
CAWDRVNSPLHF TGTGCCTGGGACAGGGTAAATTCACCCCTCCACTTT - TRBJ1-6 TRBV30 TRBD1
CASSLTTNSYNEQFF TGTGCCAGCAGCCTAACAACGAACTCCTACAATGAGCAGTTCTTC - TRBJ2-1 TRBV7-2 -
CAVSSGSPRYEQYF TGTGCCGTTTCCTCAGGGTCCCCGCGCTACGAGCAGTACTTC few TRBJ2-7 TRBV27 -
CATRSSYNSPLHF TGTGCCACTCGAAGCTCCTATAATTCACCCCTCCACTTT few TRBJ1-6 TRBV2 -
CASSHLTAVDTQYF TGCGCCAGCAGCCATCTAACGGCGGTGGATACGCAGTATTTT few TRBJ2-3 TRBV4-1 -
CASRVAGQGYEQYF TGTGCCAGCAGAGTTGCTGGACAGGGTTACGAGCAGTACTTC - TRBJ2-7 TRBV6-1 TRBD1
CASSLGPGLAGGSGELFF TGTGCCAGCAGCCTCGGCCCCGGACTAGCGGGAGGATCCGGGGAGCTGTTTTTT few TRBJ2-2 TRBV4-2 TRBD2
CASSKGTGVTGANVLTF TGTGCCAGCAGTAAAGGGACAGGGGTTACTGGGGCCAACGTCCTGACTTTC - TRBJ2-6 TRBV28 TRBD1
CASSRNPEGAGYTF TGTGCCAGCAGTAGGAACCCGGAGGGGGCCGGCTACACCTTC few TRBJ1-2 TRBV6-1 TRBD1
CASSLGRESSYEQYF TGTGCCAGCAGCTTAGGGAGGGAGAGCTCCTACGAGCAGTACTTC few TRBJ2-7 TRBV7-9 -